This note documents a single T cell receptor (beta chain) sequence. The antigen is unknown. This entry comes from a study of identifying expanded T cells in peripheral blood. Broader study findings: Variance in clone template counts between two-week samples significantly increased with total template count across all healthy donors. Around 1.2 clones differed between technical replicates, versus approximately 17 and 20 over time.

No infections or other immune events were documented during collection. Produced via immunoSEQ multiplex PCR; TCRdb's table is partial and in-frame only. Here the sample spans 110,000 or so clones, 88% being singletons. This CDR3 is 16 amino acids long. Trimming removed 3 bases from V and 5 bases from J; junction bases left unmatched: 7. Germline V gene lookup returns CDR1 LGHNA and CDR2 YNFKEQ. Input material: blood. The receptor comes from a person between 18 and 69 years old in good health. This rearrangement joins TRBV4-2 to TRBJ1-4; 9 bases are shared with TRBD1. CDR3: CASSQTTGGSNEKLFF. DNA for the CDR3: TGTGCCAGCAGCCAGACCACAGGGGGCTCAAATGAAAAACTGTTTTTT.